Listed below are T cell receptor beta chains from one sample, sequenced in a study of cytomegalovirus exposure and HLA in healthy donors. The assay was immunoSEQ multiplex PCR, and TCRdb's table has in-frame clones only and misses some. The table records 70,000 or so clones, 55% to 65% of them present only once. The sample consisted of PBMCs. These receptors were obtained from a woman aged 45-60 years in good health and CMV-seronegative. CDR3s include the opening cysteine and the closing phenylalanine or tryptophan. Fields, in order: clone size, J gene, D gene, V gene, CDR3 protein, CDR3 DNA. D genes are given only for firm matches. Size is stated for part of the rows, as once, few or many counts, or as a class when the clone is expanded.

.	TRBJ2-7	.	TRBV15	CATSREPGSRSEQYF	TGTGCCACCAGCAGAGAACCGGGGAGTCGAAGCGAGCAGTACTTC
.	TRBJ2-7	TRBD2	TRBV5-4	CASSPGLAEVSYEQYF	TGTGCCAGCAGCCCGGGACTAGCGGAAGTCTCCTACGAGCAGTACTTC
.	TRBJ1-1	.	TRBV5-1	CASREGVGGLGEAFF	TGCGCCAGCAGAGAGGGAGTGGGAGGCCTAGGTGAAGCTTTCTTT
.	TRBJ1-4	.	TRBV28	CASSSGTGDEKLFF	TGTGCCAGCAGTTCCGGGACGGGGGATGAAAAACTGTTTTTT
.	TRBJ1-4	TRBD1	TRBV27	CASRRRGQPVYVSTNEKLFF	TGTGCCAGCAGGAGGAGGGGACAGCCCGTCTATGTCTCAACTAATGAAAAACTGTTTTTT
.	TRBJ2-2	.	TRBV29-1	CSALPALGHLTGELFF	TGCAGCGCTTTACCGGCCCTAGGACACCTCACCGGGGAGCTGTTTTTT
.	TRBJ1-4	TRBD1	TRBV28	CASRPTGGREKLFF	TGTGCCAGCAGGCCGACAGGGGGCCGTGAAAAACTGTTTTTT
few	TRBJ1-5	.	TRBV27	CASRVTPYSNQPQHF	TGTGCCAGCAGGGTGACACCTTATAGCAATCAGCCCCAGCATTTT
.	TRBJ1-1	.	TRBV19	CASSFYATEAFF	TGTGCCAGTAGTTTCTATGCCACTGAAGCTTTCTTT
.	TRBJ1-5	TRBD1	TRBV28	CASKTSGQGGQPQHF	TGTGCCAGCAAAACCTCGGGACAGGGCGGCCAGCCCCAGCATTTT
.	TRBJ1-1	.	TRBV29-1	CSVSGGGPEAFF	TGCAGCGTTTCGGGAGGTGGGCCTGAAGCTTTCTTT
.	TRBJ2-7	.	TRBV6-1	CASRKDSYEQYF	TGTGCCAGCAGAAAGGACAGCTACGAGCAGTACTTC
.	TRBJ1-2	.	TRBV5-1	CASSLGQGGLLNGYTF	TGCGCCAGCAGCTTGGGGCAGGGAGGCCTATTGAATGGCTACACCTTC
.	TRBJ2-2	TRBD2	TRBV18	CASSIAGRVTGELFF	TGTGCCAGCTCAATAGCCGGGAGGGTCACCGGGGAGCTGTTTTTT
few	TRBJ2-7	TRBD2	TRBV7-2	CASSPRGTSGSYEQYF	TGTGCCAGCAGCCCCCGGGGGACTAGCGGGTCCTACGAGCAGTACTTC
.	TRBJ2-5	.	TRBV9	CASTDKKAELQETQYF	TGTGCCAGCACCGATAAAAAGGCGGAGCTACAAGAGACCCAGTACTTC
.	TRBJ1-1	.	TRBV30	CAWSDPGILTSLNTEAFF	TGTGCCTGGAGCGATCCAGGGATATTAACGAGCCTGAACACTGAAGCTTTCTTT
few	TRBJ1-2	TRBD1	TRBV7-2	CASSLPGQAGGYGYTF	TGTGCCAGCAGCTTGCCAGGACAGGCGGGCGGCTATGGCTACACCTTC
.	TRBJ1-6	TRBD1	TRBV7-9	CASSPGTGRSPLHF	TGTGCCAGCAGCCCGGGGACAGGACGGTCACCCCTCCACTTT
.	TRBJ1-5	TRBD1	TRBV5-1	CASSLGTGAYSNQPQHF	TGCGCCAGCAGCTTGGGGACAGGGGCCTATAGCAATCAGCCCCAGCATTTT
.	TRBJ2-7	TRBD2	TRBV6-6	CATSGTSAPSTAEQYF	TGTGCCACCTCCGGGACTAGCGCGCCATCCACCGCCGAGCAGTACTTC
.	TRBJ2-7	TRBD2	TRBV27	CASSISRRGLAGGGSYEQYF	TGTGCCAGCAGTATAAGCCGACGTGGACTAGCGGGAGGGGGTTCCTACGAGCAGTACTTC
.	TRBJ1-1	.	TRBV7-9	CASSLAGVTEAFF	TGTGCCAGCAGCTTAGCCGGGGTCACTGAAGCTTTCTTT
.	TRBJ2-5	TRBD2	TRBV10-3	CAAKGLAGEETQYF	TGTGCCGCTAAGGGGCTAGCGGGTGAGGAGACCCAGTACTTC
.	TRBJ2-7	TRBD1	TRBV11-3	CASSSGTVEQYF	TGTGCCAGCAGCTCCGGGACAGTCGAGCAGTACTTC
.	TRBJ1-5	.	TRBV7-2	CASSLDSGGRNQPQHF	TGTGCCAGCAGCTTAGATTCGGGGGGGAGGAATCAGCCCCAGCATTTT
.	TRBJ1-2	TRBD1	TRBV7-6	CASSTGGASGYTF	TGTGCCAGCAGCACAGGGGGCGCGTCTGGCTACACCTTC
.	TRBJ2-5	TRBD2	TRBV6-5	CASSGLAGVEAQYF	TGTGCCAGCAGCGGACTAGCGGGAGTGGAGGCCCAGTACTTC
.	TRBJ2-7	.	TRBV11-3	CASSLDRSDTHF	TGTGCCAGCAGCTTAGATCGTTCGGACACTCACTTC
.	TRBJ2-1	.	TRBV7-9	CASSLNSGNEQFF	TGTGCCAGCAGCTTAAACTCCGGCAATGAGCAGTTCTTC
.	TRBJ2-5	.	TRBV9	CASSAPGVIETQYF	TGTGCCAGCAGCGCCCCAGGGGTTATAGAGACCCAGTACTTC
.	TRBJ1-1	.	TRBV30	CAWSMEMNTEAFF	TGTGCCTGGAGTATGGAGATGAACACTGAAGCTTTCTTT
.	TRBJ2-3	.	TRBV9	CASSVDLDYVTDTQYF	TGTGCCAGCAGCGTAGATCTTGACTATGTTACAGATACGCAGTATTTT
.	TRBJ1-4	TRBD1	TRBV9	CASSVEQGYEKLFF	TGTGCCAGCAGCGTAGAACAGGGGTATGAAAAACTGTTTTTT
few	TRBJ2-1	.	TRBV5-1	CASSIQPGLGTNEQFF	TGCGCCAGCAGCATACAACCGGGACTCGGGACCAATGAGCAGTTCTTC
few	TRBJ2-3	TRBD2	TRBV4-3	CASSQELAGEGTDTQYF	TGCGCCAGCAGCCAAGAGCTAGCGGGAGAGGGAACAGATACGCAGTATTTT
once	TRBJ1-5	TRBD1	TRBV10-2	CASRPGQEGNQPQHF	TGCGCCAGCAGACCGGGACAGGAGGGCAATCAGCCCCAGCATTTT
.	TRBJ2-7	TRBD2	TRBV5-6	CASSLGTSGSYEQYF	TGTGCCAGCAGCTTGGGGACTAGCGGCTCCTACGAGCAGTACTTC
.	TRBJ1-1	.	TRBV11-2	CASSLDLNTEAFF	TGTGCCAGCAGCTTAGACCTTAACACTGAAGCTTTCTTT
.	TRBJ2-3	.	TRBV2	CASSSQTRQDTQYF	TGTGCCAGCAGCAGCCAGACACGGCAAGATACGCAGTATTTT
few	TRBJ1-4	.	TRBV21-1	CASRGTGGNNEKLFF	TGTGCCAGCAGGGGGACAGGGGGGAATAATGAAAAACTGTTTTTT
once	TRBJ1-3	TRBD1	TRBV29-1	CSVERGLTGNTIYF	TGCAGCGTTGAGAGGGGGCTCACAGGAAACACCATATATTTT
.	TRBJ1-4	TRBD1	TRBV28	CASSLVTGWVFF	TGTGCCAGCAGTTTAGTGACAGGGTGGGTGTTTTTT